The T cell receptor beta chain described here comes from a study of blood T cell repertoires in COVID-19. Only in-frame clones appear in the TCRdb table, and some are missing; sequencing was by immunoSEQ multiplex PCR. This table has 250,000 or so clones, around 93% appearing once. The germline V and J ends were trimmed by 1 base and 1 base, with 7 bases remaining between them. The CDR3 consists of 14 residues. The V gene's germline CDR1 is SGHVS and CDR2 FNYEAQ. This TCR was recovered from a middle-aged man who had been exposed to COVID-19. The sequencing input was PBMCs or T cells enriched from blood (not recorded which). J is TRBJ2-5 and V is TRBV7-6; no firm D call. This CDR3 is CASSLDVSQETQYF. CDR3 nucleotides: TGTGCCAGCAGCTTAGACGTCAGCCAAGAGACCCAGTACTTC.